The clone carrying this T cell receptor (beta chain) has a count of ten or more. Germline CDR1 is SGHDN and CDR2 is FVKESK. This CDR3 spans 14 amino acids. Trimming removed 5 bases from V and 2 bases from J; junction bases left unmatched: 5. This sample was included in a study of breast tumors, draining lymph nodes, adjacent tissues. Samples came from axillary lymph nodes draining the breast cancer. TCRdb ran MiXCR on the multiplex PCR reads and lists one entry per CDR3 protein. The table records around 250,000 distinct CDR3 sequences, around 34% of them present only once. The chain couples TRBV14 to TRBJ2-7; 8 positions match TRBD2. This receptor was taken from a female donor with breast cancer. Some clones in this sample may be carry-over from other donors' samples. Sequencing was carried out using axillary lymph node tissue. CDR3 in DNA: TGTGCCAGCAGCAAACTAGCGGAAACCTACGAGCAGTACTTC. Residues: CASSKLAETYEQYF.